A selection of T cell receptor beta chains follows, all from one sample in a study of cytomegalovirus exposure and HLA in healthy donors. Here immunoSEQ multiplex PCR was the method, and the copy in TCRdb shows in-frame clones only, minus some. The data show approximately 160,000 clones, with 84% seen just once and 4.8% held by the top ten. Sequenced material: PBMCs. Source of these receptors: a girl aged 5-17 years in good health and CMV-seropositive. Both conserved end residues are part of each CDR3. The D gene is left open where the match is weak. Rows give clone size only sometimes, using once, few, many, or a class for an expanded clone.

v_call,cdr3_length,d_call,j_call,clone_size,cdr3_nt,cdr3_aa
TRBV5-5,17,TRBD1,TRBJ2-2,NA,TGTGCCAGCAGCCCCCTACCCGACAGGGCGAACACCGGGGAGCTGTTTTTT,CASSPLPDRANTGELFF
TRBV6-1,13,NA,TRBJ2-5,NA,TGTGCCATAGCCGTCTGGCCCACGGAGACCCAGTACTTC,CAIAVWPTETQYF
TRBV5-1,16,TRBD1,TRBJ1-1,once,TGCGCCAGCAGCCCGGACAGGGGGCTCGGGGACACTGAAGCTTTCTTT,CASSPDRGLGDTEAFF
TRBV19,15,NA,TRBJ1-1,NA,TGTGCCAGTAGCTATTCTCTAGGATTTACCACTGAAGCTTTCTTT,CASSYSLGFTTEAFF
TRBV10-1,15,NA,TRBJ2-1,few,TGCGCCAGCACCCCGGGGGATCGTGGGACGAATGAGCAGTTCTTC,CASTPGDRGTNEQFF
TRBV6-5,15,TRBD1,TRBJ1-2,once,TGTGCCAGCAAAACCGGGGACAGCCCAAACTATGGCTACACCTTC,CASKTGDSPNYGYTF
TRBV6-1,17,NA,TRBJ2-1,few,TGTGCCAGCAGTGCTCGCCCCGGGGGAGCTCGGCGCAATGAGCAGTTCTTC,CASSARPGGARRNEQFF
TRBV19,15,TRBD1,TRBJ2-2,NA,TGTGCCAGTAGTATCCTCGACAGGGACACCGGGGAGCTGTTTTTT,CASSILDRDTGELFF
TRBV19,14,TRBD1,TRBJ1-2,NA,TGTGCCAGTAGTAGCGGACAGGGTCTCTATGGCTACACCTTC,CASSSGQGLYGYTF
TRBV5-1,12,NA,TRBJ2-3,NA,TGCGCCAGCAGCCCCCCCTCGGATACGCAGTATTTT,CASSPPSDTQYF
TRBV9,14,NA,TRBJ2-1,NA,TGTGCCAGCAGCGTCGAGACTAGTACCGATGAGCAGTTCTTC,CASSVETSTDEQFF
TRBV25-1,14,NA,TRBJ2-2,NA,TGTGCCAGCACCCCTACAGGTTTCACCGGGGAGCTGTTTTTT,CASTPTGFTGELFF
TRBV14,15,TRBD2,TRBJ2-1,NA,TGTGCCAGCAGCCAGGCTAGGCGGGGAGGGAATGAGCAGTTCTTC,CASSQARRGGNEQFF
TRBV27,12,NA,TRBJ2-1,NA,TGTGCCAGCAGTCTGTACGGGGGTGAGCAGTTCTTC,CASSLYGGEQFF
TRBV25-1,15,TRBD1,TRBJ2-3,NA,TGTGCCAGCACCCGACAGGGGATCAGCACAGATACGCAGTATTTT,CASTRQGISTDTQYF
TRBV5-6,14,TRBD2,TRBJ2-3,NA,TGTGCCAGCAGTTTTAGCGGGGGAGTAAATACGCAGTATTTT,CASSFSGGVNTQYF
TRBV19,15,TRBD1,TRBJ1-2,NA,TGTGCCAGTAGTACCCAACATAGGACAGGGGATGGCTACACCTTC,CASSTQHRTGDGYTF
TRBV6-1,15,TRBD2,TRBJ2-3,NA,TGTGCCAGCAGATTGGCGGGGGGCAGGGGAGATACGCAGTATTTT,CASRLAGGRGDTQYF
TRBV7-9,15,TRBD2,TRBJ2-5,NA,TGTGCCAGCAGCACCCGGACTAGCGGGGAAGAGACCCAGTACTTC,CASSTRTSGEETQYF
TRBV7-9,19,NA,TRBJ1-1,NA,TGTGCCAGCAGCTTTGTAGTCCAACCCCGGAACGGGAGGAACACTGAAGCTTTCTTT,CASSFVVQPRNGRNTEAFF
TRBV27,12,NA,TRBJ1-1,NA,TGTGCCAGCAGGGCCTCCAACACTGAAGCTTTCTTT,CASRASNTEAFF
TRBV2,15,NA,TRBJ1-4,NA,TGTGCCAGCAGAATCGGTACAGTGACCGTTGGAAAACTGTTTTTT,CASRIGTVTVGKLFF
TRBV30,14,NA,TRBJ1-2,NA,TGTGCCTGGAGTCCCAGGGGCGCCAACTATGGCTACACCTTC,CAWSPRGANYGYTF
TRBV5-5,14,NA,TRBJ1-2,NA,TGTGCCAGCAGCCAAGGACAGTCTTTCTATGGCTACACCTTC,CASSQGQSFYGYTF
TRBV2,13,NA,TRBJ2-2,NA,TGTGCCAGCAGTGAACAGGATACTGGGGAGCTGTTTTTT,CASSEQDTGELFF
TRBV11-3,15,TRBD1,TRBJ1-2,NA,TGTGCCAGCAGCTTCTGGACAGGGGGCTGCTATGGCTACACCTTC,CASSFWTGGCYGYTF
TRBV5-6,14,NA,TRBJ1-5,NA,TGTGCCAGCAGCTTGATGGCTAGCAATCAGCCCCAGCATTTT,CASSLMASNQPQHF
TRBV6-1,15,NA,TRBJ1-4,NA,TGTGCCAGCAGTCCGATCCGGGCCCAGGGTGAAAAACTGTTTTTT,CASSPIRAQGEKLFF
TRBV5-1,17,TRBD2,TRBJ2-3,NA,TGCGCCAGCAGCGGGCCGGGACTAGCGGGGCACTATGATACGCAGTATTTT,CASSGPGLAGHYDTQYF
TRBV10-3,15,TRBD2,TRBJ2-3,NA,TGTGCCATCAGTGTGTCGGGGGGATGGAGAGATACGCAGTATTTT,CAISVSGGWRDTQYF